Presented here are 9 T cell receptor beta chains from one specimen sequenced in a study of PD-1 blockade in classical Hodgkin lymphoma. Using immunoSEQ multiplex PCR, the repertoire was profiled, and TCRdb retains in-frame clones only, with some absent. The data hold approximately 43,000 clones, with more than 85% observed a single time. No patient escaped relapse after autologous stem cell transplantation, and brentuximab vedotin exposure varied. The sample was peripheral blood mononuclear cells (PBMCs), taken before the second cycle of nivolumab. These receptors all come from a human donor with classical Hodgkin lymphoma.

This sequence joins TRBV11-2 and TRBJ1-2; 7 nucleotides match TRBD1. This CDR3 is 14 amino acids long. The V gene end was trimmed by 0 bases and the J gene end by 5 bases; junction bases not matched to a gene: 3. Germline CDR1 reads SGHAT; CDR2 reads FQNNGV. CDR3 bases: TGTGCCAGCAGCTTAGACACAGGGGTATATGGCTACACCTTC. Translating gives CASSLDTGVYGYTF. The full variable domain, with the rest looked up from reference TRBV11-2 and TRBJ1-2, is EAGVAQSPRYKIIEKRQSVAFWCNPISGHATLYWYQQILGQGPKLLIQFQNNGVVDDSQLPKDRFSAERLKGVDSTLKIQPAKLEDSAVYLCASSLDTGVYGYTFGSGTRLTVV.

The sample holds one count of this clone. V and J are TRBV27 and TRBJ2-1, with D unresolved. This CDR3 is 12 amino acids long. Germline V gene sequence: CDR1 MNHEY, CDR2 SMNVEV (reference sequence). V was trimmed by 5 bases and J by 2 bases, leaving 4 bases between them. The CDR3 loop is CASSPTYNEQFF. The CDR3 DNA follows: TGTGCCAGCAGTCCAACCTACAATGAGCAGTTCTTC.

The V call is TRBV27, the J call TRBJ2-7, with D tentatively TRBD2 (5 bases). This CDR3 contains 14 residues. Germline CDR1 is MNHEY and CDR2 is SMNVEV (reference sequence). The V and J ends lost 3 bases and 2 bases respectively, with 11 bases between them. For the CDR3, the DNA is TGTGCCAGCAGTTTGAGGGCTCAAGCCTACGAGCAGTACTTC. Translation: CASSLRAQAYEQYF.

This clone came up once. The CDR3 nucleotides are TGTGCCAGCAGCATCTCCGGACTGAACAATGAGCAGTTCTTC. This gives the protein CASSISGLNNEQFF. The chain is built from TRBV7-7 and TRBJ2-1; D may be TRBD2 (5 bases). CDR3 length: 14 residues. Trimming took off 5 bases at V and 5 bases at J, with 13 bases between the two ends. The germline V gene has CDR1 SSHAT and CDR2 FNYEAQ (reference sequence).

The chain recombines TRBV27 with TRBJ1-2; D may be TRBD1 (6 bases). V was shortened by 6 bases and J by 5 bases, with 16 bases between the two germline ends. CDR3 length equals 14 residues. Germline V gene data show CDR1 as MNHEY and CDR2 as SMNVEV (reference sequence). The CDR3 is CASRRERGRYGYTF. As DNA, the CDR3 is TGTGCCAGCAGGAGGGAGAGGGGGAGGTATGGCTACACCTTC.

This chain joins TRBV5-1 and TRBJ1-4; TRBD1 matches at 9 bases. CDR1 and CDR2 (germline): SGHRS, YFSETQ. V was clipped by 4 bases and J by 7 bases; unmatched bases: 11. This CDR3 comprises 16 residues. The DNA of the CDR3 is TGCGCCAGCAGCGCCGAACAGGGGGCAGGTCGTGAAAAACTGTTTTTT. This translates into CASSAEQGAGREKLFF.

J is TRBJ2-3 and V is TRBV5-5, with 13 bases aligning to TRBD2. The germline V gene encodes CDR1 SGHKS and CDR2 YYEKEE (reference sequence). The CDR3 is made up of 17 amino acids. V lost 4 bases to trimming and J lost 3 bases; unmatched junction nucleotides: 8. The CDR3 sequence: CASSTGTSGVRTDTQYF. CDR3 DNA sequence: TGTGCCAGCAGCACCGGGACTAGCGGGGTACGGACAGATACGCAGTATTTT.

The V gene is TRBV9, the J gene TRBJ2-7, with 10 positions matching TRBD2. The CDR3 runs 18 residues. Germline V CDR1 and CDR2: SGDLS, YYNGEE. The trim removed 0 bases at V and 1 base at J, leaving 10 bases unmatched. In DNA, the CDR3 is TGTGCCAGCAGCGTAGGGGGTCTAGCGGGAGTAATATCCTACGAGCAGTACTTC. It encodes CASSVGGLAGVISYEQYF.

J is TRBJ2-3 and V is TRBV27; 12 bases are shared with TRBD2. Germline trimming cut 1 base from V and 1 base from J; bases unmatched to any gene: 12. CDR1 and CDR2 (germline): MNHEY, SMNVEV (reference sequence). This CDR3 has 20 residues. This chain's CDR3 is CASSLWGLAGAVARTDTQYF. CDR3 DNA: TGTGCCAGCAGTTTATGGGGACTAGCGGGCGCGGTTGCCCGCACAGATACGCAGTATTTT.